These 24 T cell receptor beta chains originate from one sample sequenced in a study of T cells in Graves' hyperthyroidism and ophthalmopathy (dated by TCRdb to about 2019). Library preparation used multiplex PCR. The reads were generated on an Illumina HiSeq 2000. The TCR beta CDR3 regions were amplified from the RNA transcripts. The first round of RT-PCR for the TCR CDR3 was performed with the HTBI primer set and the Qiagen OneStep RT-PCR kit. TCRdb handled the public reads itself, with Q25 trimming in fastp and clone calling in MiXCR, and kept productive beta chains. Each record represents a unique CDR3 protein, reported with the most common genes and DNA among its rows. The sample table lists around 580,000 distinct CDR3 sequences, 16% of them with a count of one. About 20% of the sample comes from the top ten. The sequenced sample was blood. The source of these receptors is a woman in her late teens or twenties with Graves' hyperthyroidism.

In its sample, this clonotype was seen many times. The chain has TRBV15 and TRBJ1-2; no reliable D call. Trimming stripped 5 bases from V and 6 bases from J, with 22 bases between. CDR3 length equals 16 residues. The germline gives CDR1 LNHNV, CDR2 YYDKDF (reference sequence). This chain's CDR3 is CATSPPFLGFQNGYTF. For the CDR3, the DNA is TGTGCCACCAGCCCCCCCTTCCTCGGGTTCCAGAATGGCTACACCTTC.

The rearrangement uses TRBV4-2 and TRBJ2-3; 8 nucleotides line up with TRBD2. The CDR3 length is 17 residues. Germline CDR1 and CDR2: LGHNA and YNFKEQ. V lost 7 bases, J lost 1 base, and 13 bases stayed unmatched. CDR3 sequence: CASTKGAAGGRTDTQYF. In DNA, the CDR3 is TGTGCCAGCACCAAGGGAGCGGCGGGAGGCCGCACAGATACGCAGTATTTT.

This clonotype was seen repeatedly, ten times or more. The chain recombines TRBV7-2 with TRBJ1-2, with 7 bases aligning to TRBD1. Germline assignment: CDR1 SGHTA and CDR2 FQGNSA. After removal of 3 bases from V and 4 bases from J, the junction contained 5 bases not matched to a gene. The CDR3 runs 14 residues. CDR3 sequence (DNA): TGTGCCAGCAGCTTTCCCAGGGGGGGCTATGGCTACACCTTC. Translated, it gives CASSFPRGGYGYTF.

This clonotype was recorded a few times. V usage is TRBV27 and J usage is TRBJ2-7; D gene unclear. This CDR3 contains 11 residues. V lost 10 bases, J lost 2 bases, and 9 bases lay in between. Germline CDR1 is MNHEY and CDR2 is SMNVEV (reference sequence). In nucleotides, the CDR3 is TGTGCCATACTCCGAGCCTACGAGCAGTACTTC. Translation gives CAILRAYEQYF.

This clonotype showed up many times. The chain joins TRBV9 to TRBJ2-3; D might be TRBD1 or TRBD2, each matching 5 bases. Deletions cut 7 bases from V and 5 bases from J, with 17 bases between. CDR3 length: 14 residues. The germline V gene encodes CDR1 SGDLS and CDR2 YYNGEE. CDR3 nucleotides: TGTGCCAGCGGACGATCCTGGGGGAGAGATACGCAGTATTTT. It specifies CASGRSWGRDTQYF.

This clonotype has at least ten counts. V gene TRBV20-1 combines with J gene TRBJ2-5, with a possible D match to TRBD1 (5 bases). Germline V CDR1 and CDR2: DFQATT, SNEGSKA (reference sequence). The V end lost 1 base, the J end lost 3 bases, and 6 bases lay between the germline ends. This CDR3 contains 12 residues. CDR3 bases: TGCAGTGCTAGAGGACAGAAAGAGACCCAGTACTTC. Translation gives CSARGQKETQYF.

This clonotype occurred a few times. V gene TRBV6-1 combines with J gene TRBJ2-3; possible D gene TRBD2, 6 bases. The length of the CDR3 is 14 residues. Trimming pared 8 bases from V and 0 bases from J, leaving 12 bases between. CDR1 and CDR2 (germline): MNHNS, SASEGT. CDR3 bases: TGTGCCAGCTCGAGGGACTTAAGCACAGATACGCAGTATTTT. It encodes CASSRDLSTDTQYF.

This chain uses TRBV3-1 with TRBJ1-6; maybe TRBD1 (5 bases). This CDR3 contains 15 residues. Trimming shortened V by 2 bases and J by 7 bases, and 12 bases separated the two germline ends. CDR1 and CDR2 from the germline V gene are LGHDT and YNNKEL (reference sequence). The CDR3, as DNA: TGTGCCAGCAGCCAACACGAGGGGAAGAATTCACCCCTCCACTTT. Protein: CASSQHEGKNSPLHF.

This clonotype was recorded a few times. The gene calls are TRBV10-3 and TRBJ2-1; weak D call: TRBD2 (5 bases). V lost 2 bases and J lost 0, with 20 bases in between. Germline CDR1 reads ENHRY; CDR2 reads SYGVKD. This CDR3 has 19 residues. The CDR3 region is CAISETYSLGLSSYNEQFF. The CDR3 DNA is TGTGCCATCAGTGAGACCTACTCCTTAGGACTTAGCTCCTACAATGAGCAGTTCTTC.

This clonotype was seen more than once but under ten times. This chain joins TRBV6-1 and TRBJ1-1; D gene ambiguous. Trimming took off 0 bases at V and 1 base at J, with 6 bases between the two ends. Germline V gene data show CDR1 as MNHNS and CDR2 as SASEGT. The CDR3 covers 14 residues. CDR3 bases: TGTGCCAGCAGTGAAGCTAGACAGAACACTGAAGCTTTCTTT. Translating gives CASSEARQNTEAFF.

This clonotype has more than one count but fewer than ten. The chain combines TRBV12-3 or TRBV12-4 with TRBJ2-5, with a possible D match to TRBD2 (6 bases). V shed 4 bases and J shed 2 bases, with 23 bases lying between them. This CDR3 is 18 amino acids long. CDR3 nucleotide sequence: TGTGCCAGCAGTTCTCCACCGGGACTGCACCGCCTACAAGAGACCCAGTACTTC. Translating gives CASSSPPGLHRLQETQYF.

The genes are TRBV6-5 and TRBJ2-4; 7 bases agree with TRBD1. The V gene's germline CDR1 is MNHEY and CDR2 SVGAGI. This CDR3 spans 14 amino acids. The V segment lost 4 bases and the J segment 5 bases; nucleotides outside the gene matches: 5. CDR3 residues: CASSSRGSENIQYF. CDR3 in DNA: TGTGCCAGCAGTTCCAGGGGGTCCGAAAACATTCAGTACTTC.

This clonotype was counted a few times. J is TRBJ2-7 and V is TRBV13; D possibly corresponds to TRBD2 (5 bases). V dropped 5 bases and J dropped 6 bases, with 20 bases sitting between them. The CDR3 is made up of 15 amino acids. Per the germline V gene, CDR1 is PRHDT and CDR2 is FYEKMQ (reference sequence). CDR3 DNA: TGTGCCAGCAGCCCCCCTCCGGGAAACTTGGGCGAGCAGTACTTC. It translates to CASSPPPGNLGEQYF.

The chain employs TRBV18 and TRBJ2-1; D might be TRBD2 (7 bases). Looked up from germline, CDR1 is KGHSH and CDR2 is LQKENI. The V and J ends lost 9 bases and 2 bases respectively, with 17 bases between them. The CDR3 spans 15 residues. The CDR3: CASTKGGGPYNEQFF. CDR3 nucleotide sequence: TGTGCCAGTACGAAAGGCGGGGGCCCCTACAATGAGCAGTTCTTC.

CDR3 DNA sequence: TGCGCCAGCAGCCAGGCTAGACAGCCAGATAGCAATCAGCCCCAGCATTTT. Translation: CASSQARQPDSNQPQHF. V gene TRBV4-1 combines with J gene TRBJ1-5; D perhaps matches TRBD1 (5 bases). The CDR3 runs 17 residues. The V and J ends lost 3 bases and 0 bases respectively, with 15 bases between them. Per the germline V gene, CDR1 is MGHRA and CDR2 is YSYEKL.

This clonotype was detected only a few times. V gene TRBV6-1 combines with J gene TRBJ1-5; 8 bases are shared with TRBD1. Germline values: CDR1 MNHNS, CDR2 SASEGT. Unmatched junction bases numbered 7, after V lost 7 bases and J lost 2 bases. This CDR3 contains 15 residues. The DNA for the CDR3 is TGTGCCAGCATTACAACAGGGGGGGGCAATCAGCCCCAGCATTTT. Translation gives CASITTGGGNQPQHF.

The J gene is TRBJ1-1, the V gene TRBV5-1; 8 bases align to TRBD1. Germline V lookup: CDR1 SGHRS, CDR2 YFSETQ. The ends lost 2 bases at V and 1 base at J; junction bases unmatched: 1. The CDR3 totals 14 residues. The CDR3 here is CASSFRGPNTEAFF. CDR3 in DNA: TGCGCCAGCAGCTTCAGGGGGCCGAACACTGAAGCTTTCTTT.

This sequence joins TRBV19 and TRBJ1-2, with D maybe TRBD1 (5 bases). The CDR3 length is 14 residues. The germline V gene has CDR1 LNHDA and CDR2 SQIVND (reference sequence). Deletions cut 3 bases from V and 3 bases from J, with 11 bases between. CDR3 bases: TGTGCCAGTAGTATGATTTGGGGCGACTATGGCTACACCTTC. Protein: CASSMIWGDYGYTF.

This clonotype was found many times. The CDR3 region has the DNA TGTGCCAGCAGTACTCAGGCCTACGAGCAGTACTTC. Translation gives CASSTQAYEQYF. The chain uses TRBV12-3 or TRBV12-4 and TRBJ2-7; D remains ambiguous. The CDR3 consists of 12 residues. Trimming took off 5 bases at V and 2 bases at J, with 7 bases between the two ends.

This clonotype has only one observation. CDR3 amino acids: CASSRRDSRGEAFF. CDR3 nucleotides: TGTGCCAGCAGCCGCCGGGACTCTCGAGGTGAAGCTTTCTTT. This rearrangement joins TRBV11-2 to TRBJ1-1, with D possibly being TRBD1 (5 bases). With 5 bases removed from V and 7 bases from J, the gap between germline ends came to 17 bases. Germline-derived CDR1 and CDR2 are SGHAT and FQNNGV. There are 14 residues in the CDR3.

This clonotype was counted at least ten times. The DNA for the CDR3 is TGTGCCAGCAGTTCTCAGGGGGCTGCTCAGCCCCAGCATTTT. It translates to CASSSQGAAQPQHF. This sequence joins TRBV6-1 and TRBJ1-5; 8 bases map to TRBD1. Germline V lookup: CDR1 MNHNS, CDR2 SASEGT. With 5 bases clipped from V and 6 bases from J, the junction kept 6 bases outside the gene matches. The CDR3 has 14 amino acids.

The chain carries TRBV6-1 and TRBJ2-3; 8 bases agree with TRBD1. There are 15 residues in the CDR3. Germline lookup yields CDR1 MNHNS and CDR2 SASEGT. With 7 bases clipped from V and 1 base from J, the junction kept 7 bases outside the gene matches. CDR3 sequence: CASTQGDRRTDTQYF. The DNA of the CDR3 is TGTGCCAGCACCCAAGGGGACAGGCGCACAGATACGCAGTATTTT.

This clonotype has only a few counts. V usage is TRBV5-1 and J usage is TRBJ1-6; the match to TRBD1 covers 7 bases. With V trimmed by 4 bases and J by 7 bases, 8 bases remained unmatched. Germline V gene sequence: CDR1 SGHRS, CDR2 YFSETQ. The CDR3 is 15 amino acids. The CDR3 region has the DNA TGCGCCAGCAGCCGTACCGGGACAGAAAATTCACCCCTCCACTTT. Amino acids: CASSRTGTENSPLHF.

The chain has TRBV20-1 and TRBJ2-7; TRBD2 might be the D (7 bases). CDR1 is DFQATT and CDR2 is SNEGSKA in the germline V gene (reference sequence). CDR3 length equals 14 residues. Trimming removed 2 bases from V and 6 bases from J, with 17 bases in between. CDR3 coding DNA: TGCAGTGCTAGAAGGGGGGGGGCTGGTGGCGAGCAGTACTTC. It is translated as CSARRGGAGGEQYF.